The source of this TCR beta chain is a study of beta chain features in type 1 diabetes. Looking at the study overall: All samples combined gave 107,917,701 sorted cells for examination.

Sequencing targeted expressed TCRB transcripts, as all isolated RNA had been reverse transcribed. Data came from immunoSEQ multiplex PCR; TCRdb stores just in-frame clones and leaves some out. The table lists some 150,000 clones, more than 9% of them singletons. V was cut by 1 base and J by 0 bases, with 5 bases left in between. Germline V lookup: CDR1 SGHRS, CDR2 YFSETQ. CDR3 length: 15 residues. For this clone: Its antigen is undetermined.

Whole-study findings and limits: A definitive answer on HLA type influencing TCRB rearrangement was not reached here. The study found fewer insertions and more deletions at VDJ junctions in type 1 diabetes patients.

The chain employs TRBV5-1 and TRBJ1-6; no reliable D call. This sequence was found in a man aged 18 to 35 in good health. The specimen was naive CD4+ T cells from blood. The CDR3 is CASSLISSYNSPLHF. The CDR3 bases are TGCGCCAGCAGCTTGATTAGCTCCTATAATTCACCCCTCCACTTT.